The sequence of this T cell receptor beta chain was determined in a study of siplizumab effects on memory and regulatory T cells. TCRdb's copy holds only in-frame clones and misses some; the assay was immunoSEQ multiplex PCR. Of about 120,000 clones in the sample, about 94% were seen once. The sequencing input was non-Treg CD4+ T cells sorted from blood. The receptor was derived from a human donor in good health.

CDR3 in amino acids: CASSSIRLKAHPLHF. The CDR3 DNA sequence: TGTGCCAGCAGCTCGATTCGGCTAAAGGCCCACCCCCTCCACTTT. The chain links TRBV7-3 to TRBJ1-6; D is undetermined. CDR3 length: 15 amino acids. V lost 4 bases and J 13 bases, leaving 20 bases between the germline ends. The V gene's germline CDR1 is SGHTA and CDR2 FQGTGA.